The following is a T cell receptor (beta chain) sequence with its context. Its antigen is as yet unknown. Expansion of antigen-specific CD4+ T cells with viral peptide pools was carried out by the ViraFEST assay before sequencing. A 10-day culture period preceded the isolation of CD4+ T cells. All vaccine recipients tested negative for nucleocapsid antibodies and had never contracted SARS-CoV-2 infection. PBMC cultures contained two million cells per well, roughly 10 IU/ml IL-2 and roughly 10 ug/ml peptides. IL-2 medium supplanted half the medium on days 3 and 7. V was clipped by 1 base and J by 4 bases, with 7 bases between them. Germline CDR1 MNHEY, CDR2 SVGAGI. The CDR3 sequence is 13 residues long. The sample comes from a study of vaccination effects on CD4 cells after COVID-19. Whole-study context: Two-dose BNT162b2 or mRNA-1273 vaccination was given to participants.

Clones were sequenced by immunoSEQ multiplex PCR, and TCRdb holds only the in-frame ones, with some missing. This table has around 63,000 clones, roughly 80% appearing once. Whole-study findings and limits: Late post-vaccination, clones induced by infection and those induced by vaccine underwent marked clonal contraction.

This sequence was found in a human donor who received a COVID-19 vaccine. The sample here was CD4+ T cells from PBMCs cultured with HCoV-OC43 spike peptides, taken before COVID-19 vaccination. Subset noted: HCoV-OC43 spike overlapping peptide pool stimulation. The J gene is TRBJ1-1, the V gene TRBV6-5; D gene uncertain. CDR3 DNA sequence: TGTGCCAGCAGTTACTTAGGGAGCACTGAAGCTTTCTTT. Protein sequence: CASSYLGSTEAFF.